This is a list of T cell receptor beta chains from one sample in a study of T cell repertoires and HLA-DP antigens. These receptors have no identified antigens. Sequenced by immunoSEQ multiplex PCR; TCRdb stores in-frame clones only, minus some. The repertoire holds some 110,000 clones, with 85% to 95% as singletons. Sample: CD4+ T cells from PBMCs. These receptors were obtained from a woman younger than 30 in good health and CMV-seronegative. Both conserved end residues are part of each CDR3. The order of the fields is V gene, D gene, clone size, J gene, CDR3 protein, CDR3 DNA. D genes are given only for firm matches. Clone sizes are given selectively: once, few, many, or a class where the clone is expanded.

TRBV7-7	.	once	TRBJ2-2	CASSSDFTGELFF	TGTGCTAGCAGCTCGGACTTCACCGGGGAGCTGTTTTTT
TRBV7-9	TRBD1	.	TRBJ2-7	CASSPTGTATSSYEQYF	TGTGCCAGCAGCCCTACCGGGACAGCCACGTCATCCTACGAGCAGTACTTC
TRBV5-4	TRBD1	.	TRBJ2-3	CASSRDRGIPTDTQYF	TGTGCCAGCAGCCGAGACAGGGGAATACCCACAGATACGCAGTATTTT
TRBV9	.	.	TRBJ1-4	CASSVASNEKLFF	TGTGCCAGCAGCGTTGCCAGCAATGAAAAACTGTTTTTT
TRBV27	TRBD1	.	TRBJ2-7	CASSFLSPTGEAYEQYF	TGTGCCAGCAGTTTCCTCTCCCCGACAGGGGAGGCATACGAGCAGTACTTC
TRBV28	TRBD1	.	TRBJ1-2	CASSLGAGGDNYGYTF	TGTGCCAGCAGTTTAGGGGCAGGGGGGGACAACTATGGCTACACCTTC
TRBV7-2	.	.	TRBJ1-2	CASSLGIDSGGYTF	TGTGCCAGCAGCTTAGGCATTGACAGTGGCGGCTACACCTTC
TRBV28	.	.	TRBJ2-7	CASSLLDRTAYEQYF	TGTGCCAGCAGTTTATTAGACAGGACGGCCTACGAGCAGTACTTC
TRBV7-3	TRBD1	.	TRBJ2-5	CASSSHGTGEETQYF	TGTGCCAGCAGCTCACATGGGACAGGGGAAGAGACCCAGTACTTC
TRBV2	.	.	TRBJ2-3	CASSGTSGRDTQYF	TGTGCCAGCAGCGGGACGTCCGGAAGGGATACGCAGTATTTT
TRBV5-1	.	.	TRBJ1-1	CASSSSLANTEAFF	TGCGCCAGCAGCTCTAGCCTGGCGAACACTGAAGCTTTCTTT
TRBV18	TRBD1	.	TRBJ1-1	CASSPTGGLRLEAFF	TGTGCCAGCTCTCCCACAGGGGGTTTAAGACTCGAAGCTTTCTTT
TRBV4-2	.	once	TRBJ2-5	CASSQQETQYF	TGTGCCAGCAGCCAACAAGAGACCCAGTACTTC
TRBV11-3	.	.	TRBJ2-1	CASSLAGKPYNEQFF	TGTGCCAGCAGCTTAGCGGGAAAACCCTACAATGAGCAGTTCTTC
TRBV11-2	.	.	TRBJ1-2	CASSLGTGNYGYTF	TGTGCCAGCAGCTTAGGTACGGGGAACTATGGCTACACCTTC
TRBV27	.	.	TRBJ2-4	CASSLEAKNTQYF	TGTGCCAGCAGTTTAGAGGCCAAAAACACTCAGTACTTC
TRBV7-8	.	.	TRBJ2-7	CASSRDSREQYF	TGTGCCAGCAGCCGTGACAGTCGGGAGCAGTACTTC
TRBV28	.	.	TRBJ1-4	CASSGNPGTNEKLFF	TGTGCCAGCAGTGGGAACCCTGGGACTAATGAAAAACTGTTTTTT
TRBV30	.	.	TRBJ2-1	CAWSEGTGVADEQFF	TGTGCCTGGAGTGAGGGTACGGGGGTGGCGGATGAGCAGTTCTTC
TRBV7-9	.	.	TRBJ2-3	CASSRLPDTQYF	TGTGCCAGCAGCCGACTTCCAGATACGCAGTATTTT
TRBV28	TRBD1	few	TRBJ1-6	CASKGTGGNSPLHF	TGTGCCAGCAAGGGGACAGGGGGCAATTCACCCCTCCACTTT
TRBV4-2	TRBD1	.	TRBJ2-3	CASSQSGQGRSDTQYF	TGTGCCAGCAGCCAATCAGGACAGGGACGAAGCGATACGCAGTATTTT
TRBV27	.	.	TRBJ1-1	CASSPRRDINTEAFF	TGTGCCAGCAGTCCAAGACGGGACATTAACACTGAAGCTTTCTTT
TRBV4-1	TRBD1	once	TRBJ2-1	CASSQVSVRGTGYNEQFF	TGCGCCAGCAGCCAAGTATCAGTCCGGGGGACAGGGTACAATGAGCAGTTCTTC
TRBV5-6	.	.	TRBJ1-1	CASRPYGGYAEAFF	TGTGCCAGCAGGCCATATGGGGGGTACGCTGAAGCTTTCTTT
TRBV27	.	once	TRBJ2-1	CASSLSTTGRYYNEQFF	TGTGCCAGCAGTTTATCCACGACAGGGAGGTACTACAATGAGCAGTTCTTC